This T cell receptor (beta chain) derives from a study of brain metastases from non-small cell lung cancer. General observations from the study: Expanded T-cell clones appeared in around 68% of brain metastases over primaries. Metastases had sparse T cells but largely shared repertoires with primaries.

The data were produced by immunoSEQ multiplex PCR, yet TCRdb's version contains in-frame clones alone and is incomplete. The sample consists of fewer than 2,000 clones, about 81% of them appearing once. The CDR3 runs to 13 residues. Germline CDR1 and CDR2: LNHDA and SQIVND (reference sequence). The V end was cut by 3 bases, the J end by 4 bases, with 9 bases between. On this clone: Its specificity is unknown.

The TCR comes from a donor aged 40 or over with non-small cell lung cancer. The sequenced sample was primary lung tumor tissue. The rearrangement links TRBV19 to TRBJ1-1, with D hard to call. CDR3 sequence (DNA): TGTGCCAGTAGTATTACGGTGGGCACTGAAGCTTTCTTT. Its translation: CASSITVGTEAFF.